A selection of T cell receptor beta chains follows, all from one sample in a study of blood T cell repertoires in COVID-19. Only in-frame clones appear in the TCRdb table, and some are missing; sequencing was by immunoSEQ multiplex PCR. Among 95,000 to 150,000 clones listed, 65% to 85% were seen once. The sequenced sample consisted of peripheral blood. The receptors shown here come from a woman in her seventies with acute or convalescent COVID-19. The conserved cysteine and the conserved F or W are not part of the CDR3 here.

j_gene,v_gene,CDR3aa
TRBJ1-2,TRBV6-5,ASSNTGSGYT
TRBJ1-1,TRBV19,ASSIRGMNTEAF
TRBJ2-7,TRBV6-6,ASTLGGYEQY
TRBJ2-3,TRBV6-2/TRBV6-3,ASSYSSSGSDTQY
TRBJ2-1,TRBV7-2,ASSLAASGGRREQF
TRBJ1-1,TRBV18,ASSPPAGQNTEAF
TRBJ1-4,TRBV7-2,ASSLISVGGEKLF
TRBJ1-1,TRBV5-6,ASSFKPGQMNTEAF
TRBJ2-1,TRBV1,TSSALAGGAGYNEQF
TRBJ1-1,TRBV2,ASSEYGGSDGMLTSAF
TRBJ1-4,TRBV4-2,ASSLDRDYEKLF
TRBJ1-3,TRBV19,ASSISGISGNTIY
TRBJ2-3,TRBV5-1,ASSSLSTDTQY
TRBJ2-5,TRBV11-3,ASSLAGTSGGPGETQY
TRBJ1-2,TRBV29-1,SVVQVPVPGYT
TRBJ2-1,TRBV29-1,SVRAGATYNEQF
TRBJ1-1,TRBV5-6,ASSFDKNTEAF
TRBJ2-6,TRBV6-1,ASSDRDSGANVLT
TRBJ1-4,TRBV5-1,ASSLVGENEKLF
TRBJ1-3,TRBV28,ASSLRQGYHIY
TRBJ2-5,TRBV7-9,ASSSTSGGARETQY
TRBJ2-3,TRBV11-3,ASSARQGDNTDTQY
TRBJ1-5,TRBV19,ASTTQGGQPQH
TRBJ1-1,TRBV6-5,ASSTRGLGPSAF
TRBJ1-1,TRBV6-5,ASSLFRGDTEAF
TRBJ2-7,TRBV18,ASSPGQGVRNEQY
TRBJ1-6,TRBV3-1/TRBV3-2,ASSQGRGGPSSYNSPLH
TRBJ1-6,TRBV5-1,ASSLEGQGVSPLH
TRBJ1-1,TRBV7-6,ASSRRGSTLSNTEAF
TRBJ1-1,TRBV6-6,ASSPPGGNTEAF
TRBJ1-1,TRBV7-2,ASSPVGGTEAF
TRBJ1-2,TRBV19,ASTQSVGLNYGYT
TRBJ2-5,TRBV5-6,ASSLTGTGYQETQY
TRBJ1-3,TRBV19,ASSRYSGNTIY
TRBJ1-6,TRBV6-5,ASSPQGKSPLH
TRBJ1-2,TRBV6-2/TRBV6-3,ASSSPGRGRGYGYT
TRBJ1-2,TRBV5-4,ASSLGRQGVYGYT
TRBJ1-1,TRBV5-5,ASSELSGVGEAF
TRBJ1-2,TRBV7-2,ASSLAMGGGYT
TRBJ2-1,TRBV24-1,ATSDRGQNDEQF
TRBJ2-7,TRBV7-2,ASRWTSGGLFYEQY
TRBJ1-1,TRBV3-1/TRBV3-2,ASGGQGASEAF
TRBJ1-4,TRBV2,ASSVLGQGQVKHEKLF
TRBJ1-1,TRBV10-3,AISDPVTDRSSLNTEAF
TRBJ2-2,TRBV5-4,ASRLTGGNTGELF